This TCR beta chain was documented in a study of breast tumors, draining lymph nodes, adjacent tissues. Study observations and caveats: Tumor T cell lymph node origin was a supported hypothesis, not proven.

Trimming left V 0 bases short and J 10 bases short, with 11 bases between. Germline assignment: CDR1 SGHRS and CDR2 YFSETQ. This CDR3 has 13 amino acids. Axillary draining lymph nodes of breast cancer patients supplied the node samples. TCRdb itself ran the multiplex PCR reads through MiXCR, one entry per CDR3 protein. The top ten clones hold more than 0.85% of a sample with over 250,000 distinct CDR3 sequences, 30% to 35% of them seen once. This clonotype was counted at least ten times. Its antigen remains unknown. This chain joins TRBV5-1 and TRBJ2-1; D is ambiguous. Sequences were obtained from axillary lymph node tissue. This receptor was taken from a female donor with breast cancer. Some clones in this sample may be carry-over from other donors' samples. CDR3 coding DNA: TGCGCCAGCAGCTTGGTGGTGGGTAGAGAGCAGTTCTTC. Residues: CASSLVVGREQFF.